The entry below describes one T cell receptor (beta chain). Its antigen is not identified. The CDR3 loop spans 11 amino acids. Between the trimmed V and J ends, which lost 2 bases and 15 bases, there was a span of 14 bases. The germline CDR1 and CDR2 sequences are DFQATT and SNEGSKA (reference sequence). The entry originates in a study of T cell clonotyping in hematopoietic cell transplantation. Produced via immunoSEQ multiplex PCR; TCRdb's table is partial and in-frame only. The sample has under 5,000 clones; less than 95% are singletons. Study outcomes and limitations: At the given depth, recipient repertoires were over 95% de novo clonotypes. Without cell sorting, CD4 versus CD8 contributions remain unresolved. Higher Inverse Simpson Index values in graft donor and pretransplant recipient predicted broader posttransplant TCR diversity.

The sample was peripheral blood mononuclear cells. The sequence derives from a middle-aged man in good health. Some clones in this sample may be carry-over from other donors' samples. The chain carries TRBV20-1 and TRBJ2-1, with D perhaps TRBD1 (6 bases). The CDR3 sequence: CSARRQGHWFF. The CDR3 bases are TGCAGTGCTAGACGGCAGGGACACTGGTTCTTC.